A single sample gave rise to the 21 T cell receptor beta chains below, sequenced in a study of control samples from healthy donors and cancer patients. The assay was immunoSEQ multiplex PCR, and TCRdb's table has in-frame clones only and misses some. Altogether 100,000 to 150,000 clones are present, 87% being singletons, with the ten largest covering 2.9%. Sequencing was performed on blood. The receptors were sampled from a man aged 55 to 70 in good health.

This clone occurred once. The chain carries TRBV5-4 and TRBJ1-2, with D perhaps matching TRBD1 (6 bases). V lost 1 base and J 3 bases, leaving 16 bases between the germline ends. CDR1 and CDR2 from the germline V gene are SGHNT and YYREEE (reference sequence). This CDR3 is built from 16 residues. The CDR3 bases are TGTGCCAGCAGCTTGCAGAAACAGGGTCTCGACTATGGCTACACCTTC. It specifies CASSLQKQGLDYGYTF.

The DNA for the CDR3 is TGCGCCAGCAGCTTGGATCCAACTGGAAACACCATATATTTT. Encoded protein: CASSLDPTGNTIYF. V and J are TRBV5-1 and TRBJ1-3; D is undetermined. The CDR3 length is 14 residues. In germline, CDR1 is SGHRS, CDR2 YFSETQ. V dropped 0 bases and J dropped 2 bases, with 6 bases sitting between them.

This rearrangement joins TRBV6-5 to TRBJ1-2; D perhaps matches TRBD1 (5 bases). The germline V gene encodes CDR1 MNHEY and CDR2 SVGAGI. V lost 0 bases, J lost 1 base, and 9 bases lay in between. This CDR3 comprises 15 residues. CDR3 protein: CASSYSGQGNYGYTF. Here the CDR3 DNA reads TGTGCCAGCAGTTACTCTGGTCAGGGTAACTATGGCTACACCTTC.

The V and J genes are TRBV3-1 (or the pseudogene TRBV3-2) and TRBJ2-2; D not resolved. Deletions cut 3 bases from V and 4 bases from J, with 6 bases between. The CDR3 runs to 13 residues. Germline CDR1 reads LGHDT; CDR2 reads YNNKEL (reference sequence). CDR3 protein: CASSHSATGELFF. The CDR3, as DNA: TGTGCCAGCAGCCACTCGGCCACCGGGGAGCTGTTTTTT.

The gene calls are TRBV6-5 and TRBJ1-6; D gene uncertain. The germline V gene has CDR1 MNHEY and CDR2 SVGAGI. Trimming removed 5 bases at V and 7 bases at J, with 6 bases between. The CDR3 totals 12 residues. CDR3 amino acids: CASSLVNSPLHF. CDR3 sequence (DNA): TGTGCCAGCAGTCTTGTAAATTCACCCCTCCACTTT.

This chain links TRBV27 with TRBJ2-5, with 7 nucleotides matching TRBD1. CDR1 MNHEY and CDR2 SMNVEV come from the germline V gene (reference sequence). This CDR3 has 14 amino acids. V trimming: 4 bases; J trimming: 1 base; junction bases outside the gene matches: 3. The CDR3, as DNA: TGTGCCAGCAGTTGGCGGACAGGCCAAGAGACCCAGTACTTC. This encodes CASSWRTGQETQYF.

The chain carries TRBV24-1 and TRBJ2-3; TRBD2 might be the D (6 bases). Trimming cost V 3 bases and J 2 bases, with 14 bases left between them. Germline-derived CDR1 and CDR2 are KGHDR and SFDVKD. The CDR3 covers 16 residues. CDR3 DNA: TGTGCCACCAGTGATACCGGGACTGGAAACACAGATACGCAGTATTTT. Translation: CATSDTGTGNTDTQYF.

The chain couples TRBV6-6 to TRBJ1-2; a possible D gene is TRBD1 (5 bases). The CDR3 has 14 amino acids. V lost 7 bases to trimming and J lost 3 bases, with 15 bases between them. Germline CDR1 is MNHNY and CDR2 is SVGAGI (reference sequence). CDR3 residues: CASNEQQAYYGYTF. In nucleotides, the CDR3 is TGTGCCAGCAACGAGCAACAGGCATACTATGGCTACACCTTC.

The chain is built from TRBV7-9 and TRBJ1-3; 7 bases match TRBD1. V shed 4 bases and J 3 bases; nucleotides not matched to a gene: 6. Germline values: CDR1 SEHNR, CDR2 FQNEAQ (reference sequence). This CDR3 is built from 15 residues. The CDR3 DNA is TGTGCCAGCAGCTCAAGGGGGCTCGATGGAAACACCATATATTTT. As protein: CASSSRGLDGNTIYF.

The chain carries TRBV9 and TRBJ2-1, with TRBD2 identical over 14 bases. The CDR3 sequence is 16 residues long. Germline CDR1 reads SGDLS; CDR2 reads YYNGEE. V lost 3 bases to trimming and J lost 4 bases; unmatched junction nucleotides: 3. In nucleotides, the CDR3 is TGTGCCAGCAGCGCCGGACTAGCGGGGGGTTACAATGAGCAGTTCTTC. Encoded protein: CASSAGLAGGYNEQFF.

This chain connects TRBV19 to TRBJ2-7, with unresolved D. Germline-derived CDR1 and CDR2 are LNHDA and SQIVND (reference sequence). The length of the CDR3 is 12 residues. Trimming removed 5 bases from V and 7 bases from J, with 12 bases in between. The CDR3 coding sequence is TGTGCCAGTAGTGTTGGAATGGGGGAGCAGTACTTC. Its translation: CASSVGMGEQYF.

The chain joins TRBV28 to TRBJ1-2, with TRBD1 identical over 9 bases. The germline gives CDR1 MDHEN, CDR2 SYDVKM. V gave up 5 bases and J gave up 8 bases; unmatched junction bases: 3. CDR3 length equals 12 residues. The DNA for the CDR3 is TGTGCCAGCAGTACACAGGGGGCGGGCTACACCTTC. Its translation: CASSTQGAGYTF.

The chain employs TRBV7-3 and TRBJ1-1; D remains unclear. Germline V gene sequence: CDR1 SGHTA, CDR2 FQGTGA. CDR3 length: 13 amino acids. V lost 4 bases and J lost 6, with 12 bases in between. The CDR3 sequence is CASSWNAGSEAFF. The CDR3 nucleotides read TGTGCCAGCAGCTGGAACGCGGGGTCTGAAGCTTTCTTT.

CDR3 DNA sequence: TGTGCCAGTAGTTACCGGGACGCTGGGGCCAACGTCCTGACTTTC. This gives the protein CASSYRDAGANVLTF. The chain combines TRBV19 with TRBJ2-6, with D possibly called TRBD1 or TRBD2 (5 bases each). The germline gives CDR1 LNHDA, CDR2 SQIVND (reference sequence). The CDR3 is 15 amino acids. Trimming took 5 bases from V and 2 from J, leaving 10 bases between them.

This clone was counted between two and nine times. This chain connects TRBV2 to TRBJ1-6; maybe TRBD1 (6 bases). The CDR3 covers 16 residues. Germline V lookup: CDR1 SNHLY, CDR2 FYNNEI. Between the trimmed V and J ends, which lost 6 bases and 7 bases, there was a span of 19 bases. The CDR3 loop is CASRAPRGTVNSPLHF. The CDR3, as DNA: TGTGCCAGCAGGGCCCCAAGGGGGACCGTGAATTCACCCCTCCACTTT.

V gene TRBV7-2 combines with J gene TRBJ1-4, with D perhaps TRBD1 (6 bases). Germline values: CDR1 SGHTA, CDR2 FQGNSA. CDR3 length: 14 amino acids. Trimming pared 5 bases from V and 3 bases from J, leaving 10 bases between. CDR3 nucleotide sequence: TGTGCCAGCAGCCCGGACAGCTCTAATGAAAAACTGTTTTTT. Its protein is CASSPDSSNEKLFF.

J is TRBJ1-6 and V is TRBV5-4; tentative D call: TRBD1 (6 bases). The CDR3 runs to 17 residues. The germline V gene has CDR1 SGHNT and CDR2 YYREEE (reference sequence). V lost 2 bases to trimming and J lost 6 bases, with 18 bases between them. For the CDR3, the DNA is TGTGCCAGCAGCTTTGGGAACACAGGGTGGGCTAATTCACCCCTCCACTTT. This translates into CASSFGNTGWANSPLHF.

The V and J genes are TRBV3-1 (or the pseudogene TRBV3-2) and TRBJ2-3; 9 bases align to TRBD1. The trim removed 0 bases at V and 3 bases at J, leaving 13 bases unmatched. Germline CDR1 reads LGHDT; CDR2 reads YNNKEL (reference sequence). The CDR3 is made up of 19 amino acids. CDR3 loop: CASSQDPPTGGATTDTQYF. The CDR3 coding sequence is TGTGCCAGCAGCCAAGATCCCCCCACAGGGGGCGCTACGACAGATACGCAGTATTTT.

The chain has TRBV5-6 and TRBJ1-2, with D perhaps TRBD1 (6 bases). The CDR3 is 15 residues long. The V end was cut by 0 bases, the J end by 0 bases, with 9 bases between. Germline CDR1 reads SGHDT; CDR2 reads YYEEEE. The CDR3 DNA reads TGTGCCAGCAGCTTGGGCCAGGGGACTAACTATGGCTACACCTTC. This encodes CASSLGQGTNYGYTF.

The rearrangement uses TRBV27 and TRBJ2-7, with a weak D call TRBD1 (6 bases). Germline V lookup: CDR1 MNHEY, CDR2 SMNVEV (reference sequence). Trimming shortened V by 6 bases and J by 5 bases, and 17 bases separated the two germline ends. The CDR3 spans 14 residues. CDR3 nucleotide sequence: TGTGCCAGCAGCTTGGGACACGGCGGAAACGAGCAGTACTTC. Amino acid sequence: CASSLGHGGNEQYF.

J is TRBJ1-2 and V is TRBV19; D is perhaps TRBD1 (5 bases). The CDR3 has 16 residues. V lost 4 bases, J lost 7 bases, and 22 bases lay in between. Germline-derived CDR1 and CDR2 are LNHDA and SQIVND (reference sequence). The DNA for the CDR3 is TGTGCCAGTAGTACTACGGGTCGGCCCGGGGCGGCTGGCTACACCTTC. It codes for CASSTTGRPGAAGYTF.